These 22 T cell receptor beta chains came from one sample sequenced in a study of T-cell memory formation after mild COVID-19. Using its own MiXCR run on the 5' RACE reads, TCRdb lists one record per CDR3 protein. The table records 130,000 to 150,000 distinct CDR3 sequences, approximately 6% of them present only once. The sample consisted of PBMCs or a T cell subset sorted from them (not recorded which). The receptors here all came from an adult woman who had mild COVID-19 (a few samples of this study predate the infection). Cell type and time point are not known.

This clonotype was seen ten or more times. The rearrangement uses TRBV7-9 and TRBJ2-5; 10 bases map to TRBD2. The CDR3 contains 16 residues. Germline CDR1 reads SEHNR; CDR2 reads FQNEAQ (reference sequence). The trim removed 1 base at V and 5 bases at J, leaving 7 bases unmatched. CDR3 in DNA: TGTGCCAGCAGCTTAGGTCCGGGACTAGCGCGGGAGACCCAGTACTTC. It is translated as CASSLGPGLARETQYF.

This clonotype came up a few times. The chain carries TRBV19 and TRBJ2-6, with 9 bases identical to TRBD1. The germline gives CDR1 LNHDA, CDR2 SQIVND (reference sequence). The CDR3 totals 17 residues. V lost 4 bases to trimming and J lost 2 bases; unmatched junction nucleotides: 6. The CDR3 DNA reads as TGTGCCAGTAGTAGAGGACAGGGGAAGGCTGGGGCCAACGTCCTGACTTTC. Its translation: CASSRGQGKAGANVLTF. Drawing the rest from reference TRBV19 and TRBJ2-6, the complete variable domain is DGGITQSPKYLFRKEGQNVTLSCEQNLNHDAMYWYRQDPGQGLRLIYYSQIVNDFQKGDIAEGYSVSREKKESFPLTVTSAQKNPTAFYLCASSRGQGKAGANVLTFGAGSRLTVL.

This clonotype was found a few times. The V gene is TRBV6-6, the J gene TRBJ2-3, with D possibly matching TRBD1 (5 bases). The CDR3 is 15 residues long. V lost 2 bases and J lost 0, with 9 bases in between. Germline V gives CDR1 MNHNY, CDR2 SVGAGI (reference sequence). The CDR3 nucleotides read TGTGCCAGCAGTTACGGGGCTCGGAGCACAGATACGCAGTATTTT. It specifies CASSYGARSTDTQYF.

The chain joins TRBV12-3 or TRBV12-4 to TRBJ1-5; the match to TRBD1 covers 7 bases. This CDR3 comprises 14 residues. Unmatched junction bases numbered 8, after V lost 6 bases and J lost 6 bases. CDR3 region: CASSQTGRVQPQHF. In DNA form, the CDR3 reads TGTGCCAGCAGCCAGACAGGGAGGGTTCAGCCCCAGCATTTT.

In its sample, this clonotype was seen many times. The chain employs TRBV3-1 and TRBJ2-5; D remains unclear. Germline V gives CDR1 LGHDT, CDR2 YNNKEL (reference sequence). The CDR3 sequence is 16 residues long. Trimming removed 4 bases at V and 4 bases at J, with 19 bases between. The CDR3 here is CASSRNPAAPGETQYF. DNA of the CDR3: TGTGCCAGCAGCCGCAACCCGGCAGCCCCGGGAGAGACCCAGTACTTC.

This clonotype was seen many times. CDR3 protein: CASSATGISYNEQFF. CDR3 nucleotide sequence: TGTGCCAGCAGCGCAACAGGGATCTCCTACAATGAGCAGTTCTTC. The chain uses TRBV7-2 and TRBJ2-1; weak D call: TRBD1 (6 bases). Trimming stripped 5 bases from V and 0 bases from J, with 11 bases between. Per the germline V gene, CDR1 is SGHTA and CDR2 is FQGNSA. The CDR3 runs 15 residues. Using reference TRBV7-2 and TRBJ2-1 for the parts outside the CDR3, the full variable domain is GAGVSQSPSNKVTEKGKDVELRCDPISGHTALYWYRQSLGQGLEFLIYFQGNSAPDKSGLPSDRFSAERTGGSVSTLTIQRTQQEDSAVYLCASSATGISYNEQFFGPGTRLTVL.

This clonotype was counted between two and nine times. The chain links TRBV27 to TRBJ1-5; the D is unclear. The V gene lost 0 bases and the J gene lost 8 bases, with 11 bases spanning the gap. The CDR3 totals 14 residues. Germline lookup yields CDR1 MNHEY and CDR2 SMNVEV (reference sequence). CDR3 bases: TGTGCCAGCAGTTTATCGCGGGTAGCCGAGCCCCAGCATTTT. Translating gives CASSLSRVAEPQHF.

Ten or more counts support this clonotype. The V gene is TRBV7-2, the J gene TRBJ2-5; 9 nucleotides match TRBD1. The CDR3 contains 16 residues. The V and J ends lost 4 bases and 4 bases, in that order; junction bases with no gene match: 10. The germline V gene has CDR1 SGHTA and CDR2 FQGNSA. The CDR3 spells CASSSGGQGHRETQYF. In nucleotides, the CDR3 is TGTGCCAGCAGCTCCGGGGGACAGGGACATCGAGAGACCCAGTACTTC. The whole variable domain, remainder taken from reference TRBV7-2 and TRBJ2-5, is GAGVSQSPSNKVTEKGKDVELRCDPISGHTALYWYRQSLGQGLEFLIYFQGNSAPDKSGLPSDRFSAERTGGSVSTLTIQRTQQEDSAVYLCASSSGGQGHRETQYFGPGTRLLVL.

This clonotype came up many times. The rearrangement links TRBV12-3 or TRBV12-4 to TRBJ2-1, with D possibly being TRBD1 (6 bases). This CDR3 has 13 residues. V was shortened by 5 bases and J by 6 bases, with 11 bases between the two germline ends. The CDR3: CASSRQDFNEQFF. The CDR3 DNA is TGTGCCAGCAGTAGACAGGATTTCAATGAGCAGTTCTTC.

This clonotype was recorded at least ten times. The chain uses TRBV7-9 and TRBJ1-1; D perhaps matches TRBD1 (6 bases). Trimming pared 7 bases from V and 1 base from J, leaving 13 bases between. The CDR3 consists of 14 residues. The germline V gene has CDR1 SEHNR and CDR2 FQNEAQ (reference sequence). The CDR3 loop reads CASTSLDRNTEAFF. DNA for the CDR3: TGTGCCAGCACCTCACTGGACAGGAACACTGAAGCTTTCTTT.

The rearrangement uses TRBV9 and TRBJ1-5; D ambiguous. The CDR3 sequence is 12 residues long. Between the trimmed V and J ends, which lost 3 bases and 9 bases, there was a span of 10 bases. CDR1 and CDR2 (germline): SGDLS, YYNGEE. CDR3 nucleotides: TGTGCCAGCAGCGCGCTCAAGGGGCCCCAGCATTTT. Translated, it gives CASSALKGPQHF.

This clonotype showed up many times. The chain carries TRBV25-1 and TRBJ2-3; 8 bases match TRBD1. With 1 base clipped from V and 2 bases from J, the junction kept 11 bases outside the gene matches. Germline V gene data show CDR1 as MGHDK and CDR2 as SYGVNS. This CDR3 is 18 amino acids long. The CDR3 sequence: CASSESAGGPPATDTQYF. CDR3 DNA: TGTGCCAGCAGTGAATCCGCAGGGGGCCCCCCCGCCACAGATACGCAGTATTTT.

This clonotype was seen a few times. The V gene is TRBV12-3 or TRBV12-4, the J gene TRBJ2-5; 9 bases match TRBD2. V trimming: 6 bases; J trimming: 2 bases; junction bases outside the gene matches: 7. CDR3 length: 15 residues. This CDR3 reads CASSRLAGIQETQYF. The CDR3 DNA sequence: TGTGCCAGCAGCCGCCTAGCGGGGATACAAGAGACCCAGTACTTC.

This clonotype came up many times. The genes are TRBV27 and TRBJ2-7; 7 nucleotides match TRBD1. Losses at the gene ends were 2 bases for V and 2 bases for J; bases not matched to a gene: 3. The length of the CDR3 is 14 residues. Germline values: CDR1 MNHEY, CDR2 SMNVEV (reference sequence). CDR3 protein: CASSLKTGPYEQYF. The CDR3 nucleotides are TGTGCCAGCAGTTTAAAGACAGGGCCCTACGAGCAGTACTTC.

This clonotype has just a few counts. This chain links TRBV24-1 with TRBJ2-2, with 11 bases identical to TRBD1. The V and J ends lost 9 bases and 3 bases, in that order; junction bases with no gene match: 8. The CDR3 is 16 residues long. Per the germline V gene, CDR1 is KGHDR and CDR2 is SFDVKD. The CDR3 DNA is TGTGCCACCTCTAGGGACAGGGGGTGGGACACCGGGGAGCTGTTTTTT. As protein: CATSRDRGWDTGELFF.

V gene TRBV29-1 combines with J gene TRBJ2-3, with 7 positions matching TRBD1. Germline CDR1 and CDR2: SQVTM and ANQGSEA. J gave up 2 bases and V 4 bases, and 3 bases lay outside the gene matches. CDR3 length equals 13 residues. Here the CDR3 DNA reads TGCAGCGTTGCAGGGGGAAACACAGATACGCAGTATTTT. It translates to CSVAGGNTDTQYF.

This clonotype occurred many times. CDR3 bases: TGTGCCAGCAGCTTGGGGGACAGGGATTTCGGCGAGCAGTACTTC. Protein sequence: CASSLGDRDFGEQYF. This sequence joins TRBV5-4 and TRBJ2-7; 9 bases line up with TRBD1. Germline V gene lookup returns CDR1 SGHNT and CDR2 YYREEE (reference sequence). The CDR3 totals 15 residues. With V trimmed by 0 bases and J by 6 bases, 7 bases remained unmatched.

The V and J genes are TRBV11-3 and TRBJ2-2; D remains ambiguous. The ends were cut back, 6 bases at V and 0 bases at J, with 8 bases in the middle. Germline lookup yields CDR1 SGHNT and CDR2 YENEEA. This CDR3 spans 14 amino acids. The CDR3 bases are TGTGCCAGCAGACGTATCACGAACACCGGGGAGCTGTTTTTT. Translation gives CASRRITNTGELFF.

This clonotype was found many times. V usage is TRBV7-8 and J usage is TRBJ2-7, with 10 bases fitting TRBD1. The CDR3 totals 16 residues. Per germline, CDR1 SGHVS and CDR2 FQNEAQ. V shed 0 bases and J 4 bases; nucleotides not matched to a gene: 6. CDR3 region: CASSLALGTGAYEQYF. The DNA for the CDR3 is TGTGCCAGCAGCTTAGCGCTAGGGACAGGGGCTTACGAGCAGTACTTC.

This clonotype was seen a handful of times. The CDR3 region is CASSRQGRLAGADTQYF. In nucleotides, the CDR3 is TGTGCCAGCAGCCGACAGGGGAGGCTAGCGGGAGCGGATACGCAGTATTTT. The V and J genes are TRBV7-2 and TRBJ2-3, with 10 bases that match TRBD2. CDR1 and CDR2 (germline): SGHTA, FQGNSA. This CDR3 region has 17 residues. V trimming: 5 bases; J trimming: 6 bases; junction bases outside the gene matches: 14.

V gene TRBV7-9 combines with J gene TRBJ2-3; D may be TRBD1 (6 bases). Germline values: CDR1 SEHNR, CDR2 FQNEAQ (reference sequence). This CDR3 has 13 residues. The V gene lost 4 bases and the J gene lost 4 bases, with 9 bases spanning the gap. CDR3 in amino acids: CASSYRAADTQYF. The CDR3 coding sequence is TGTGCCAGCAGCTACAGGGCTGCAGATACGCAGTATTTT.

This clonotype was detected a few times. The chain links TRBV2 to TRBJ1-1, with TRBD1 as a possible D gene (5 bases). V lost 0 bases and J 4 bases, leaving 18 bases between the germline ends. This CDR3 has 17 residues. Germline CDR1 SNHLY, CDR2 FYNNEI. CDR3 nucleotides: TGTGCCAGCAGTGAAGCAGGAGGGGCCCTAAGAGGCACTGAAGCTTTCTTT. This translates into CASSEAGGALRGTEAFF.